This entry lists 20 T cell receptor beta chains sequenced from one sample in a study of blood T cells in healthy people across ages. The use of a sample-barcoded 5' primer and a J-beta primer mix characterized a second PCR of about 6 to 12 cycles. In TCRdb, the 5' RACE reads were re-called with MiXCR into one record per CDR3 protein. The sample holds 550,000 to 600,000 distinct CDR3 sequences; roughly 48% are singletons and the top ten take 20% to 25%. Material: blood. The receptors derive from a man older than 75 in good health.

The V gene is TRBV9, the J gene TRBJ2-3; TRBD2 agrees at 7 bases. Germline CDR1 SGDLS, CDR2 YYNGEE. The V gene end was trimmed by 4 bases and the J gene end by 0 bases; junction bases not matched to a gene: 2. The CDR3 contains 14 residues. The CDR3 spells CASSPRGSTDTQYF. As DNA, the CDR3 is TGTGCCAGCAGCCCGCGGGGGAGCACAGATACGCAGTATTTT.

This clonotype has more than one count but fewer than ten. CDR3 bases: TGTGCCAGCAGCCCTGACAGGGAGGTCGGTGGCTACACCTTC. It encodes CASSPDREVGGYTF. This chain connects TRBV7-2 to TRBJ1-2; 7 bases fit TRBD1. The CDR3 is 14 amino acids. Trimming removed 5 bases from V and 7 bases from J; junction bases left unmatched: 10. Germline CDR1 and CDR2: SGHTA and FQGNSA.

The chain employs TRBV7-2 and TRBJ2-5; 9 bases fit TRBD2. The germline V gene encodes CDR1 SGHTA and CDR2 FQGNSA. V gave up 1 base and J gave up 6 bases; unmatched junction bases: 12. This CDR3 spans 17 amino acids. CDR3 loop: CASSLVAGAGTTKTQYF. For the CDR3, the DNA is TGTGCCAGCAGCTTAGTAGCGGGGGCCGGAACAACAAAGACCCAGTACTTC.

The J gene is TRBJ1-3, the V gene TRBV30; D call uncertain. Germline lookup yields CDR1 GTSNPN and CDR2 SVGIG (reference sequence). The CDR3 runs to 11 residues. Trimming removed 3 bases from V and 7 bases from J, with 7 bases in between. CDR3 sequence: CAWRTSNTIYF. CDR3 nucleotide sequence: TGTGCCTGGAGGACGTCGAACACCATATATTTT. Full variable domain (rest looked up from reference TRBV30 and TRBJ1-3): SQTIHQWPATLVQPVGSPLSLECTVEGTSNPNLYWYRQAAGRGLQLLFYSVGIGQISSEVPQNLSASRPQDRQFILSSKKLLLSDSGFYLCAWRTSNTIYFGEGSWLTVV.

The gene calls are TRBV7-8 and TRBJ2-3; D may be TRBD2 (5 bases). Trimming took 2 bases from V and 4 from J, leaving 16 bases between them. The CDR3 length is 16 residues. The V gene's germline CDR1 is SGHVS and CDR2 FQNEAQ. CDR3 residues: CASSLKSGVRADTQYF. The DNA of the CDR3 is TGTGCCAGCAGCTTAAAATCCGGGGTACGGGCAGATACGCAGTATTTT.

The chain employs TRBV30 and TRBJ1-2; TRBD1 agrees at 8 bases. With 5 bases clipped from V and 5 bases from J, the junction kept 4 bases outside the gene matches. The CDR3 is made up of 12 amino acids. CDR1 GTSNPN and CDR2 SVGIG come from the germline V gene (reference sequence). In nucleotides, the CDR3 is TGTGCCTGGGAAACAGGGGGATATGGCTACACCTTC. Translating gives CAWETGGYGYTF.

The rearrangement links TRBV2 to TRBJ1-2, with 10 nucleotides matching TRBD1. V lost 0 bases and J lost 9; bases outside the gene matches: 4. The germline V gene encodes CDR1 SNHLY and CDR2 FYNNEI. The CDR3 runs to 14 residues. CDR3 loop: CASSEAGGQGRYTF. The CDR3 nucleotides are TGTGCCAGCAGTGAAGCGGGGGGACAGGGGCGCTACACCTTC.

This clonotype was recorded once. One junction end disagrees with the germline gene, perhaps due to a read error. The V gene is TRBV7-2, the J gene TRBJ1-5; no clear D. This CDR3 has 14 residues. Germline V gives CDR1 SGHTA, CDR2 FQGNSA. As DNA, the CDR3 is TGTGCTAGCAGCTTCCTTCCGCAAGATCAGCCCCAGCATTTT. Translating it yields CASSFLPQDQPQHF.

This clonotype was counted a few times. The chain is built from TRBV2 and TRBJ2-5; 10 bases agree with TRBD1. Germline CDR1 reads SNHLY; CDR2 reads FYNNEI. The V gene end was trimmed by 7 bases and the J gene end by 4 bases; junction bases not matched to a gene: 3. The CDR3 length is 13 residues. The CDR3 reads CASKGQGGETQYF. In DNA, the CDR3 is TGTGCCAGCAAAGGACAGGGGGGAGAGACCCAGTACTTC.

This chain joins TRBV25-1 and TRBJ1-4; D unresolved. CDR3 size: 13 residues. Germline V CDR1 and CDR2: MGHDK, SYGVNS. The ends were cut back, 2 bases at V and 7 bases at J, with 8 bases in the middle. The CDR3 reads CASSERGGEKLFF. The DNA for the CDR3 is TGTGCCAGCAGTGAACGGGGTGGTGAAAAACTGTTTTTT. Drawing the rest from reference TRBV25-1 and TRBJ1-4, the complete variable domain is EADIYQTPRYLVIGTGKKITLECSQTMGHDKMYWYQQDPGMELHLIHYSYGVNSTEKGDLSSESTVSRIRTEHFPLTLESARPSHTSQYLCASSERGGEKLFFGSGTQLSVL.

In this sample, this clonotype turned up a few times. The CDR3 sequence: CAISESIRGGSGNEQFF. The CDR3 DNA is TGTGCCATCAGTGAGTCGATCCGCGGGGGGTCAGGCAATGAGCAGTTCTTC. The genes are TRBV10-3 and TRBJ2-1, with TRBD2 matching 8 bases. V was clipped by 0 bases and J by 6 bases; unmatched bases: 10. Germline loops: CDR1 ENHRY, CDR2 SYGVKD. This CDR3 is 17 amino acids long.

The chain has TRBV20-1 and TRBJ2-7; D is unclear. This CDR3 contains 16 residues. Trimming removed 0 bases from V and 0 bases from J, with 15 bases in between. CDR1 and CDR2 from the germline V gene are DFQATT and SNEGSKA (reference sequence). The CDR3 loop is CSARDRDGYISYEQYF. Written as DNA, the CDR3 is TGCAGTGCTAGAGATCGTGACGGATATATCTCCTACGAGCAGTACTTC.

This sequence joins TRBV12-3 or TRBV12-4 and TRBJ2-1; TRBD2 matches 7 bases. The CDR3 covers 14 residues. V trimming: 2 bases; J trimming: 12 bases; junction bases outside the gene matches: 10. CDR3 in amino acids: CASSLRTRTSPQFF. The CDR3 DNA follows: TGTGCCAGCAGTTTACGAACTAGGACTAGTCCGCAGTTCTTC.

This clonotype has at least ten counts. The rearrangement joins TRBV6-6 to TRBJ2-5; tentative D call: TRBD2 (5 bases). V shed 7 bases and J shed 1 base, with 19 bases lying between them. CDR3 length equals 16 residues. From germline, CDR1 is MNHNY and CDR2 SVGAGI (reference sequence). Here the CDR3 DNA reads TGTGCCAGCACTTTACGTCACCAGGACTTCCAAGAGACCCAGTACTTC. Encoded protein: CASTLRHQDFQETQYF.

The chain joins TRBV11-2 to TRBJ2-7; maybe TRBD1 (6 bases). V gave up 5 bases and J gave up 5 bases, with 16 bases separating them. The CDR3 covers 14 residues. Germline loops: CDR1 SGHAT, CDR2 FQNNGV. CDR3 sequence: CASSLNQGSDEQYF. The CDR3 DNA follows: TGTGCCAGCAGCCTCAATCAGGGGTCCGACGAGCAGTACTTC.

Concerning this clonotype: A much more abundant neighbour one base away suggests this may be a read error. The rearrangement uses TRBV7-9 and TRBJ2-1; D is perhaps TRBD1 (7 bases). Germline V CDR1 and CDR2: SEHNR, FQNEAQ (reference sequence). The CDR3 is 14 amino acids. The CDR3 region has the DNA TGTACCAGCAGCCCAGGGGGGACATACAATGAGCAGTTCTTC. It yields the protein CTSSPGGTYNEQFF.

The sample holds a few counts of this clonotype. The chain combines TRBV6-1 with TRBJ2-1; 7 bases map to TRBD2. Near its end, the DNA agrees better with TRBJ2-7, so the J call may be wrong. The CDR3 sequence is 17 residues long. From germline, CDR1 is MNHNS and CDR2 SASEGT. CDR3 nucleotide sequence: TGTGCCAGCAGTGGAGTAGGGCGGGAGAGCTCCTACAATGAGCAGTACTTC. Protein: CASSGVGRESSYNEQYF.

V usage is TRBV29-1 and J usage is TRBJ2-3; 11 nucleotides match TRBD2. CDR1 is SQVTM, CDR2 ANQGSEA, per germline. The CDR3 has 17 residues. Here the CDR3 reads CSTARSGGASRTDTQYF. The CDR3 region has the DNA TGCAGTACCGCCCGTAGCGGGGGGGCTTCCCGCACAGATACGCAGTATTTT.

The CDR3 DNA follows: TGTGCCATCAGTGAGCTGGAGGAGCAGTTCTTC. Protein sequence: CAISELEEQFF. The gene calls are TRBV10-3 and TRBJ2-1, with unresolved D. Trimming left V 2 bases short and J 10 bases short, with 6 bases between. Germline V gene sequence: CDR1 ENHRY, CDR2 SYGVKD. The CDR3 sequence is 11 residues long.

This rearrangement joins TRBV29-1 to TRBJ2-6, with D hard to call. CDR1 and CDR2 from the germline V gene are SQVTM and ANQGSEA. Trimming removed 4 bases at V and 0 bases at J, with 10 bases between. The CDR3 contains 15 residues. In nucleotides, the CDR3 is TGCAGCGTTGCGGCTGGGCTCTCTGGGGCCAACGTCCTGACTTTC. Its protein is CSVAAGLSGANVLTF. The variable domain in full, with the rest retrieved from reference TRBV29-1 and TRBJ2-6, is SAVISQKPSRDICQRGTSLTIQCQVDSQVTMMFWYRQQPGQSLTLIATANQGSEATYESGFVIDKFPISRPNLTFSTLTVSNMSPEDSSIYLCSVAAGLSGANVLTFGAGSRLTVL.